Listed below are T cell receptor beta chains from one sample, sequenced in a study of PD-1 blockade in mismatch repair-deficient tumors. The repertoire was sequenced with immunoSEQ multiplex PCR; TCRdb's copy has only in-frame clones and lacks some. The table has 7,000 to 9,500 clones, about 90% seen once; the top ten hold 14% to 15%. Their cognate antigens are unknown. Specimen: cells cultured in vitro, collected from a patient treated with pembrolizumab. Receptors were obtained from an adult with mismatch repair-deficient cancer. Each CDR3 is given with its conserved first and last residue. A D gene is named only where the DNA matches it firmly. Clone size appears in some rows only: once, few, many, or a class for an expanded clone.

J gene,clone size,D gene,V gene,CDR3 DNA,CDR3 protein
TRBJ1-3,.,TRBD1,TRBV19,TGTGCCAGTAGTCATTCCCTGGGACAGTGGAGCTCTGGAAACACCATATATTTT,CASSHSLGQWSSGNTIYF
TRBJ2-1,.,.,TRBV10-2,TGCGCCAGCAGGATGGGTCGTATCTCCTACAATGAGCAGTTCTTC,CASRMGRISYNEQFF
TRBJ1-2,.,TRBD1,TRBV10-2,TGCGCCAGCAGTGGACAGGGGGCGATTGGCTACACCTTC,CASSGQGAIGYTF
TRBJ1-4,few,TRBD1,TRBV6-5,TGTGCCAGCAGTTACCACAGGGGGACTAATGAAAAACTGTTTTTT,CASSYHRGTNEKLFF
TRBJ2-2,.,.,TRBV27,TGTGCCAGCAGTTTCCAGGGGTACACCGGGGAGCTGTTTTTT,CASSFQGYTGELFF
TRBJ2-5,.,.,TRBV7-9,TGTGCCAGCAGCCGAGCCCTGGGGCCAGAGACCCAGTACTTC,CASSRALGPETQYF
TRBJ2-7,.,TRBD2,TRBV29-1,TGCAGCGTTTCTTGGGGGGGCGAGCAGTACTTC,CSVSWGGEQYF
TRBJ1-4,once,.,TRBV2,TGTGCCAGCAGTGATTCCCTCCCACCCCTGAGCGGTAAAAAACTGTTTTTT,CASSDSLPPLSGKKLFF
TRBJ2-3,.,.,TRBV5-1,TGCGCCAGCAGCTTTACGACAGATACGCAGTATTTT,CASSFTTDTQYF
TRBJ2-1,once,.,TRBV7-9,TGTGCCAGCAGCCTCCTGGCGGGACCCTCCTACAATGAGCAGTTCTTC,CASSLLAGPSYNEQFF
TRBJ2-7,few,TRBD1,TRBV2,TGTGCCAGCAGGACAGGGGGGCCTCCCTACGAGCAGTACTTC,CASRTGGPPYEQYF
TRBJ2-6,.,.,TRBV7-8,TGTGCCAGCAGCTTAGGGGGTAGGGCCTCTTCTGGGGCCAACGTCCTGACTTTC,CASSLGGRASSGANVLTF
TRBJ2-7,.,.,TRBV19,TGTGCCAGCAACAGCGGAACCTACGAGCAGTACTTC,CASNSGTYEQYF
TRBJ2-7,.,TRBD2,TRBV7-3,TGTGCCAGCAGTCTTACTAGCGGGTCTACCTACGAGCAGTACTTC,CASSLTSGSTYEQYF
TRBJ2-1,.,TRBD2,TRBV29-1,TGCAGCGTTGAATCGACTAGCGGTCAAACCGGGCAGTTCTTC,CSVESTSGQTGQFF
TRBJ1-1,.,.,TRBV28,TGTGCCAGCAGTGCAGGGTCGGGTGAAGCTTTCTTT,CASSAGSGEAFF
TRBJ1-5,once,TRBD1,TRBV7-9,TGTGCCAGCAGCCCGACAGGGGGCCGCAGCAATCAGCCCCAGCATTTT,CASSPTGGRSNQPQHF
TRBJ2-2,.,.,TRBV29-1,TGCAGCGTTGAAAAGGGTGTCAGCACCGGGGAGCTGTTTTTT,CSVEKGVSTGELFF
TRBJ1-4,.,TRBD1,TRBV7-9,TGTGCCAGCAGCCCCGGGACAGGCCTGAATGAAAAACTGTTTTTT,CASSPGTGLNEKLFF
TRBJ2-7,.,.,TRBV19,TGTGCCAGTAGTCATGCGGGATCCTCCTACGAGCAGTACTTC,CASSHAGSSYEQYF
TRBJ1-5,.,.,TRBV6-6,TGTGCCAGCAGTTACTCGGGCGTCAATCAGCCCCAGCATTTT,CASSYSGVNQPQHF
TRBJ1-1,once,.,TRBV28,TGTGCCAGCAGTCTCCCGGGGGTCGGCACTGAAGCTTTCTTT,CASSLPGVGTEAFF
TRBJ2-1,.,.,TRBV6-1,TGTGCCAGCACCCTCCGAGTTGGACAGGAGCAGTTCTTC,CASTLRVGQEQFF
TRBJ2-2,.,.,TRBV30,TGTGCCTGGAGTGTGGGTTGGGGGACCTTTACCGGGGAGCTGTTTTTT,CAWSVGWGTFTGELFF
TRBJ2-7,.,TRBD2,TRBV7-6,TGTGCCAGCAGTCTAGCCCGGGGGGGTCGGGAGCAGTACTTC,CASSLARGGREQYF
TRBJ2-1,once,TRBD1,TRBV19,TGTGCCAGTAGTACCACAGGGGGCCTATACAATGAGCAGTTCTTC,CASSTTGGLYNEQFF
TRBJ1-3,once,.,TRBV15,TGTGCCACCAGCAGTCCCAGGGATAACAGTGGAAACACCATATATTTT,CATSSPRDNSGNTIYF
TRBJ2-3,few,.,TRBV7-3,TGTGCCAGCAGCTTGCAGGGGTCTTACACAGATACGCAGTATTTT,CASSLQGSYTDTQYF
TRBJ2-3,.,.,TRBV10-1,TGCGCCAGCAGTGTCCACCGATATCAGGGAAGATTGGGTTGGACAGATACGCAGTATTTT,CASSVHRYQGRLGWTDTQYF
TRBJ2-1,.,TRBD2,TRBV4-1,TGCGCCAGCAGCCAAGATCTTCGCGGGAGGGGCGACAATGAGCAGTTCTTC,CASSQDLRGRGDNEQFF
TRBJ2-5,.,.,TRBV6-5,TGTGCCAGCAGTTATTCGGATCAAGAGACCCAGTACTTC,CASSYSDQETQYF
TRBJ2-2,.,.,TRBV7-2,TGTGCCAGCAGCTCCCTCGGGCTAGCAGTGAACACCGGGGAGCTGTTTTTT,CASSSLGLAVNTGELFF
TRBJ1-1,.,.,TRBV6-1,TGTGCCAGCACTTTGGAATTGAACACTGAAGCTTTCTTT,CASTLELNTEAFF